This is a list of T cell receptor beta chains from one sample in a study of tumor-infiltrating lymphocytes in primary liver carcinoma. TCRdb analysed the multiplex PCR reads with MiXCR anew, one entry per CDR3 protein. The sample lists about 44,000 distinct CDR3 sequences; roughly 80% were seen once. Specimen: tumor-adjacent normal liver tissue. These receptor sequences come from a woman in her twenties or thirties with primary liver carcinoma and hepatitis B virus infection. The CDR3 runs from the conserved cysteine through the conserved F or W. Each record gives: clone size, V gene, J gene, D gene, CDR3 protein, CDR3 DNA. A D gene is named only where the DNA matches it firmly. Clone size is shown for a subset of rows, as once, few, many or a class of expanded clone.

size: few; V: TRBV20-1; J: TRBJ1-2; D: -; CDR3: CSARGDDSGYGYTF; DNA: TGCAGTGCTAGAGGGGACGACTCGGGCTATGGCTACACCTTC
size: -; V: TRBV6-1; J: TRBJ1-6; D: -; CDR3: CATGAGNNTSLHF; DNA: TGTGCCACAGGGGCGGGGAATAATACATCCCTCCACTTT
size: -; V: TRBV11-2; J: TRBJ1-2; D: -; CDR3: CVSSPGAIVVGYTF; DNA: TGTGTCAGCAGCCCCGGGGCTATAGTCGTTGGCTACACCTTC
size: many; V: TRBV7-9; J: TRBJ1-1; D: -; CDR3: CASSLTYEAFF; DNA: TGTGCCAGCAGCCTCACCTATGAAGCTTTCTTT
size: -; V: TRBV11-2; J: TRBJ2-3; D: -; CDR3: CASSTQPHTDTQYF; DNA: TGTGCCAGCAGCACACAACCTCACACAGATACGCAGTATTTT
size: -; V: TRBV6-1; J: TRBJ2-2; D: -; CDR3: CASASTGFVRELFF; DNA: TGTGCCAGCGCTTCGACAGGTTTTGTAAGGGAGCTCTTTTTT
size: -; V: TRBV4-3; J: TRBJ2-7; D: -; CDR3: CASSQIFRVEQYF; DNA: TGCGCCAGCAGCCAAATTTTTCGCGTCGAACAGTACTTC
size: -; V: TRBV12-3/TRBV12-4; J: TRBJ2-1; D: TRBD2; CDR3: CDTSMGGGVYNEQFF; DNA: TGTGACACCAGTATGGGGGGGGGTGTTTACAATGAGCAGTTCTTC
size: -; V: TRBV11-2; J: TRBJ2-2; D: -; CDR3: CTINAEYGELFF; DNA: TGTACCATCAACGCGGAGTACGGGGAGCTGTTTTTT
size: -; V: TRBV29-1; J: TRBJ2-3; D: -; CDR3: CSVRTFRTDTQYF; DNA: TGCAGCGTGCGGACATTCAGGACAGATACGCAGTATTTT
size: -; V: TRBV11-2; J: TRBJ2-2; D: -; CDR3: CASSPDPQLNTGGLSF; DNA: TGTGCCAGTAGCCCCGATCCCCAATTGAACACCGGGGGGCTGTCTTTT
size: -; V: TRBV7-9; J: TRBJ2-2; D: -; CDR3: CVSSTDTGELFF; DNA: TGTGTCAGCAGCACGGACACCGGGGAGCTGTTTTTT
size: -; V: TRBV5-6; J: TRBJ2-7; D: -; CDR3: CASSLAGGLSLYEQYF; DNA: TGTGCCAGCAGCTTGGCAGGGGGACTATCCCTCTACGAGCAGTACTTC
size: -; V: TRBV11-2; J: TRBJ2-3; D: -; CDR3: CANCPRETSSTDMQYF; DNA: TGTGCCAACTGCCCGAGGGAGACGTCGAGCACAGATATGCAGTATTTT
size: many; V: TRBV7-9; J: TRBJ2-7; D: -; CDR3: CASSLLFYEQYF; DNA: TGTGCCAGCAGCCTTCTCTTCTACGAGCAGTACTTC
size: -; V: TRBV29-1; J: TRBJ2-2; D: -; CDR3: CSGQGENTGELFF; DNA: TGCAGCGGACAAGGGGAGAACACCGGGGAGCTGTTTTTT
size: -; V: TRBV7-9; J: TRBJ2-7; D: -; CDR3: CASSVPTHRYVQYF; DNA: TGTGCCAGCAGCGTCCCGACTCACCGCTACGTGCAGTACTTC
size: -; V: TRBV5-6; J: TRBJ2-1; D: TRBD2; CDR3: CASGLPAGLANNEQFF; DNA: TGTGCCAGTGGCCTACCGGCGGGACTAGCGAACAATGAGCAGTTCTTC
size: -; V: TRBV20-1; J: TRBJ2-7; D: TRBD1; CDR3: CSARLGQGLLKEQYF; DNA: TGCAGTGCTAGATTGGGACAGGGACTTCTCAAGGAGCAGTACTTC
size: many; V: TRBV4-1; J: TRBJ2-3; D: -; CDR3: CASSPTGLAGTDTQYF; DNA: TGCGCCAGCAGCCCCACAGGGCTAGCGGGCACAGATACGCAGTATTTT
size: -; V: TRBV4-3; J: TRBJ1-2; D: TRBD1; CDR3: CASSQADRGNHGYIF; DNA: TGCGCCAGCAGCCAAGCCGACAGGGGGAACCATGGCTACATCTTC
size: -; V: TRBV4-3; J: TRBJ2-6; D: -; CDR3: CASSSKLRAGWANVLTF; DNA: TGCGCCAGCAGCTCCAAGTTAAGGGCCGGTTGGGCCAACGTCCTGACTTTC
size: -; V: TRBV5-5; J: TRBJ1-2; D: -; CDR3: CASSLEYLAQPYDYIF; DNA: TGTGCCAGCAGCTTGGAATATTTAGCGCAGCCCTATGACTACATCTTC
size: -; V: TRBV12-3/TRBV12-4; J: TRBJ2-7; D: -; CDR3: CASGLDERIFYKQYF; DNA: TGTGCCAGCGGTTTAGATGAGAGGATTTTCTACAAGCAGTACTTC
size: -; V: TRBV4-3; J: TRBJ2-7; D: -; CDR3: CASSQDVRARLYEQYF; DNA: TGCGCCAGCAGCCAAGATGTCAGGGCTCGACTATACGAGCAGTACTTC
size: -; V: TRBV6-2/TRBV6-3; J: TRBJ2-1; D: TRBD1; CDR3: CASRAGGANEQFF; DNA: TGCGCCAGCAGGGCAGGGGGCGCCAATGAGCAGTTCTTC
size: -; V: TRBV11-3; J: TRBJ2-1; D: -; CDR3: CASSSLAETNNEHFF; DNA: TGTGCCAGCAGCTCCTTGGCGGAGACCAATAATGAGCACTTCTTC
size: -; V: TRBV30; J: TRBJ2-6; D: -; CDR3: CAWSTIGVSGANVVTF; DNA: TGTGCCTGGAGTACTATCGGGGTCTCTGGGGCCAACGTCGTGACTTTC
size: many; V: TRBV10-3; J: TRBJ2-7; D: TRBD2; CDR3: CAVSGTTGYEQYF; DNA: TGTGCCGTTTCCGGGACTACCGGCTACGAGCAGTACTTC
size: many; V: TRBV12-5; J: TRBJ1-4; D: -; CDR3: CASVKDTNEKLFF; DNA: TGTGCTAGTGTCAAGGACACTAATGAAAAACTGTTTTTT
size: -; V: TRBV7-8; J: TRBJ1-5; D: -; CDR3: CASSLGAGGPRNTQHF; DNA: TGTGCCAGCAGCTTAGGAGCGGGAGGGCCTCGTAATACGCAGCATTTT
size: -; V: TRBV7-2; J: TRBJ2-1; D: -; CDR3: CASSLDRVNYNEQFF; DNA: TGTGCCAGCAGCTTAGACAGGGTTAATTACAATGAGCAGTTCTTC
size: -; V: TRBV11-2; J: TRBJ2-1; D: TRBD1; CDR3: CASSLGQGRYNEQFF; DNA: TGTGCCAGTAGCCTTGGACAGGGGAGGTACAATGAGCAGTTCTTC
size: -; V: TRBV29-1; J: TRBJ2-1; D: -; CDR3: CSVGGRDRSYNEQFF; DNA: TGCAGCGTCGGAGGGCGGGATCGGTCCTACAATGAGCAGTTCTTC
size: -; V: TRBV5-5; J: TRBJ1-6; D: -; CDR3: CVSSYSLGSYNPPLHF; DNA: TGTGTCAGCAGCTATAGCTTGGGCTCCTATAATCCACCCCTCCACTTT
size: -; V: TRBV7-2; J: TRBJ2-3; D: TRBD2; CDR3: CASSLFGLATSRDTQYF; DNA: TGTGCCAGCAGCTTATTTGGACTAGCGACTAGCAGAGACACGCAGTATTTT
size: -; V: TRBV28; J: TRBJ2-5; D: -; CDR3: CASNMTRLETQYF; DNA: TGTGCCAGCAATATGACTAGGCTCGAGACCCAGTACTTC
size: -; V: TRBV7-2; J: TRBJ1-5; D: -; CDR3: CASSLWGDNQPQHF; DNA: TGTGCCAGCAGCTTATGGGGTGACAATCAGCCCCAGCATTTT
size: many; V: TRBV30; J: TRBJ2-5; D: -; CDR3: CAWSVSPETQYF; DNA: TGTGCCTGGAGCGTTAGCCCCGAGACCCAGTACTTC
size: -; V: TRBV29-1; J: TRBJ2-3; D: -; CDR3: CSVGGIKLSTDTQYF; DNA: TGCAGCGTAGGGGGTATCAAGTTGAGCACAGATACGCAGTATTTT
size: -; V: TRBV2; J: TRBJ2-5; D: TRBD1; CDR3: CASSEWSWDRGFSAGETQYF; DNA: TGTGCCAGCAGTGAATGGTCGTGGGACAGGGGGTTTTCCGCGGGGGAGACCCAGTACTTC
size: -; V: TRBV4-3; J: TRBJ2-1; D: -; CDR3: CASSQGAGDSVNEQFF; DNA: TGCGCCAGCAGCCAAGGAGCGGGGGACAGCGTAAATGAGCAGTTCTTC
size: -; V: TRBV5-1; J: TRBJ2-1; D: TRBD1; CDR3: CASSKDRMDEQFF; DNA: TGCGCCAGCAGCAAGGACAGGATGGATGAGCAGTTCTTC
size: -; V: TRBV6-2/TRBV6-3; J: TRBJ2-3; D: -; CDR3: CASSYLAWMDTQYF; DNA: TGTGCCAGCAGTTACCTAGCGTGGATGGATACGCAGTATTTT
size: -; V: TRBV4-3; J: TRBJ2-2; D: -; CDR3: CASSQGAGILTGELFF; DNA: TGTGCCAGTAGCCAAGGGGCGGGGATCCTCACCGGGGAGCTGTTTTTT
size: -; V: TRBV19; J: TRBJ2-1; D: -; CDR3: CASSISSYEQFF; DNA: TGTGCCAGTAGTATTTCTAGTTATGAGCAGTTCTTC